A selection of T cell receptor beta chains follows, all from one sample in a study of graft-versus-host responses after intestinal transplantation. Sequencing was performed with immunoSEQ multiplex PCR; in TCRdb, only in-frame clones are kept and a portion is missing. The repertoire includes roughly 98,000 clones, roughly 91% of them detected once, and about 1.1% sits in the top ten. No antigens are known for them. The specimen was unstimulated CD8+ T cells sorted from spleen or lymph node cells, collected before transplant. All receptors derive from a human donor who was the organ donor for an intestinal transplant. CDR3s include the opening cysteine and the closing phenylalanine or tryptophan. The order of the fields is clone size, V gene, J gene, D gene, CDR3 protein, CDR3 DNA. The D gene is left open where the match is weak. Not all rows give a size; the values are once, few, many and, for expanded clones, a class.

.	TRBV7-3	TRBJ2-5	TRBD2	CASSLRVGSGGEQETQYF	TGTGCCAGCAGCTTAAGGGTGGGTAGCGGGGGGGAACAAGAGACCCAGTACTTC
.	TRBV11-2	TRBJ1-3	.	CASSLVAAGNTIYF	TGTGCCAGCAGCTTAGTTGCAGCTGGAAACACCATATATTTT
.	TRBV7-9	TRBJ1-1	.	CASSAPWRGGEAFF	TGTGCCAGCAGCGCCCCCTGGAGGGGCGGTGAAGCTTTCTTT
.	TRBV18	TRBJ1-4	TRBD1	CASSPRDRGNEKLFF	TGTGCCAGCTCACCTAGGGACAGGGGAAATGAAAAACTGTTTTTT
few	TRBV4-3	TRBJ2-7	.	CASSQDEAYEQYF	TGCGCCAGCAGCCAAGATGAGGCCTACGAGCAGTACTTC
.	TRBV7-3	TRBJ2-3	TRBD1	CASSLTPRDRVQYF	TGTGCCAGCAGCTTAACTCCCCGGGACAGGGTCCAGTATTTT
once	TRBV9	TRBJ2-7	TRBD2	CASSPGEGPYEQYF	TGTGCCAGCAGCCCCGGGGAGGGTCCCTACGAGCAGTACTTC
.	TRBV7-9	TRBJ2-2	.	CASSLTTRRGGGELFF	TGTGCCAGCAGCTTAACGACCCGTCGGGGTGGCGGGGAGCTGTTTTTT
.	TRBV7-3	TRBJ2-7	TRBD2	CASAQGGRGYEQYF	TGTGCCAGCGCTCAGGGCGGGAGAGGTTACGAGCAGTACTTC
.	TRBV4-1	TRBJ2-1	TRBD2	CASSRPVRGRRYNEQFF	TGCGCCAGCAGCCGGCCTGTCCGCGGGAGGCGATACAATGAGCAGTTCTTC
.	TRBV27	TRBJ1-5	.	CASSFGGTQPQHF	TGTGCCAGCAGTTTCGGGGGGACTCAGCCCCAGCATTTT
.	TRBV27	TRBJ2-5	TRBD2	CASSSREPQETQYF	TGTGCCAGCAGTTCGCGGGAGCCCCAGGAGACCCAGTACTTC
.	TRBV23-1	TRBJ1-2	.	CASRIPGGHPLGYTF	TGCGCCAGCCGAATACCGGGAGGCCACCCCCTCGGCTACACCTTC
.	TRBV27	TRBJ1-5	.	CASSSYSGIQPQHF	TGTGCCAGCAGTTCCTACTCGGGTATTCAGCCCCAGCATTTT
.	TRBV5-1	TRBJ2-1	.	CASSTPGAYNEQFF	TGCGCCAGCAGCACTCCCGGGGCCTACAATGAGCAGTTCTTC
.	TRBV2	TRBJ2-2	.	CATGEGTNTGELFF	TGTGCCACAGGGGAAGGGACGAACACCGGGGAGCTGTTTTTT
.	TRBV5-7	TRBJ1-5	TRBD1	CASSQNLKGAQPQHF	TGTGCCAGCAGCCAAAACTTGAAGGGGGCTCAGCCCCAGCATTTT
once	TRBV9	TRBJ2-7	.	CASSQKAGDRLYEQYF	TGTGCCAGCAGCCAGAAGGCGGGGGACAGGCTCTACGAGCAGTACTTC
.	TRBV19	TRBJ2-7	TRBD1	CASSTLTGEPYEQYF	TGTGCCAGTAGTACCCTGACAGGGGAACCCTACGAGCAGTACTTC
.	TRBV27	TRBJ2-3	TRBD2	CATRRGGGTDTQYF	TGTGCCACCCGACGGGGGGGCGGGACAGATACGCAGTATTTT
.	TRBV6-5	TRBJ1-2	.	CASSPLAGYGYTF	TGTGCCAGCAGTCCCCTTGCGGGGTATGGCTACACCTTC
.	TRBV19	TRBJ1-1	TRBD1	CASSIGPPRQGAAAEAFF	TGTGCCAGTAGTATAGGCCCCCCCAGACAGGGGGCTGCGGCTGAAGCTTTCTTT
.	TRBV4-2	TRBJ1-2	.	CASSPHRERDYGYTF	TGTGCCAGCAGCCCTCACAGGGAGAGGGACTATGGCTACACCTTC
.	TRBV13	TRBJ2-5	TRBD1	CASSLAGQDSQYF	TGTGCCAGCAGCTTAGCGGGACAGGATTCCCAGTACTTC
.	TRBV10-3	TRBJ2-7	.	CAIGGAYEQYF	TGTGCCATCGGCGGGGCCTACGAGCAGTACTTC
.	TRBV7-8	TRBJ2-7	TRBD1	CASSLGQGAFVGEQYF	TGTGCCAGCAGCTTAGGCCAGGGGGCGTTCGTTGGCGAGCAGTACTTC
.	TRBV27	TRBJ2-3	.	CASRALGGEDTQYF	TGTGCCAGCCGGGCCCTAGGGGGTGAAGATACGCAGTATTTT
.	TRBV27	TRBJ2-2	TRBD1	CASSYRQGAGGELFF	TGTGCCAGCAGTTACCGACAGGGGGCGGGCGGGGAGCTGTTTTTT
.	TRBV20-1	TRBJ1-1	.	CSAQPGVAFF	TGCAGTGCTCAGCCAGGGGTGGCTTTCTTT
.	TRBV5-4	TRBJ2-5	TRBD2	CASSSLAGGPGETQYF	TGTGCCAGCAGCTCTCTAGCGGGGGGGCCGGGGGAGACCCAGTACTTC
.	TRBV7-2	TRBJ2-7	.	CASSYNTNHYEQYF	TGTGCCAGCAGCTATAATACTAACCACTACGAGCAGTACTTC
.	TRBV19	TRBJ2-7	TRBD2	CASSSVGGGSYEQYF	TGTGCCAGTAGCTCAGTGGGCGGGGGGAGCTACGAGCAGTACTTC
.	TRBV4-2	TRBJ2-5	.	CASSQDGGAGETQYF	TGTGCCAGCAGCCAAGATGGGGGGGCCGGGGAGACCCAGTACTTC
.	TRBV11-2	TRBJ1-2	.	CASSPRPFNYGYTF	TGTGCCAGCAGCCCCAGGCCCTTCAACTATGGCTACACCTTC
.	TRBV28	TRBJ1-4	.	CATNQATNEKLFF	TGTGCCACCAACCAGGCAACTAATGAAAAACTGTTTTTT
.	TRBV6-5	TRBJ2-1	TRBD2	CASRPGGGEQFF	TGTGCCAGCAGGCCGGGGGGGGGTGAGCAGTTCTTC
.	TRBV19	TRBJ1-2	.	CASSIQGNYGYTF	TGTGCCAGTAGTATCCAGGGAAACTATGGCTACACCTTC
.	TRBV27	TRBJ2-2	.	CASSPGTPGELFF	TGTGCCAGCAGTCCCGGGACACCCGGGGAGCTGTTTTTT
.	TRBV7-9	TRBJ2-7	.	CASSFGDSPYEQYF	TGTGCCAGCAGCTTTGGGGACTCACCTTACGAGCAGTACTTC
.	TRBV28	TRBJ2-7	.	CASSLPTYEQYF	TGTGCCAGCAGTCTTCCGACATACGAGCAGTACTTC
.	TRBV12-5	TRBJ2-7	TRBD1	CASGGTGAVSEQYF	TGTGCTAGTGGGGGGACAGGGGCCGTGAGCGAGCAGTACTTC
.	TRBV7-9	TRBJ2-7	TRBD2	CASSLVIAGVRNEQYF	TGTGCCAGCAGCTTAGTTATAGCGGGGGTGAGGAACGAGCAGTACTTC
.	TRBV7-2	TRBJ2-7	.	CASSLALGQNIYEQYF	TGTGCCAGCAGCTTAGCGTTAGGACAGAACATCTACGAGCAGTACTTC
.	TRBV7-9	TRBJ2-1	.	CASSPGSYNEQFF	TGTGCCAGCAGCCCCGGTAGCTACAATGAGCAGTTCTTC
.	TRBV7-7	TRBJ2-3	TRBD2	CASRLKGGLAGGRLDTQYF	TGTGCTAGCAGACTAAAGGGTGGTCTAGCGGGGGGGCGCTTAGATACGCAGTATTTT
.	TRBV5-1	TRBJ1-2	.	CASSLGTGTPNYGYTF	TGCGCCAGCAGCTTGGGGACCGGGACTCCGAACTATGGCTACACCTTC
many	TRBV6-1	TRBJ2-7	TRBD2	CASSEETSGSYEQYF	TGTGCCAGCAGTGAAGAAACTAGCGGCTCCTACGAGCAGTACTTC